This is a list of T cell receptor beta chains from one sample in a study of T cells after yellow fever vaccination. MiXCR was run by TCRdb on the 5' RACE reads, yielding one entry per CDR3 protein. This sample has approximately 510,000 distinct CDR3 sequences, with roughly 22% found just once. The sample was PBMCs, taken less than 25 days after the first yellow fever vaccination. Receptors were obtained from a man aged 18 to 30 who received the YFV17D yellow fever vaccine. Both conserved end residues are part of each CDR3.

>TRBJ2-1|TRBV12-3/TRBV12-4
CASSLRDPSYNEQFF
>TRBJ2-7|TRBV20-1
CSARAPLAGNSYEQYF
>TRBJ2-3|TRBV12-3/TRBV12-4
CASSSSRGRSTDTQYF
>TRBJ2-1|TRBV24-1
CATSDAGGPGDEQFF
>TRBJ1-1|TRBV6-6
CASSYTVITEAFF
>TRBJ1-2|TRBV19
CASSTKRDSYTF
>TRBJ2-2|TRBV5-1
CASSFNRGGNTGELFF
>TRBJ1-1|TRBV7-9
CASSSQGNTEAFF
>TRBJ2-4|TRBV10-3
CAISESRLTKNIQYF
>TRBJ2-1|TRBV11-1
CASSFYRDRDPNNEQFF
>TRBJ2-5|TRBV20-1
CSARTSGLQETQYF
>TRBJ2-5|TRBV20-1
CSATTLQGVRETQYF
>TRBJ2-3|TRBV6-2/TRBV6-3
CASRGPSGADTQYF
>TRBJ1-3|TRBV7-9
CASSSGGRNTIYF
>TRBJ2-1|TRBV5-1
CASSSSGASYNEQFF
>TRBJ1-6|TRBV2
CASLGQSLDLYHF
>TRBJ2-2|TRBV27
CASSLGTSGTTGELFF
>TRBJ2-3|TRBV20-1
CSARDPLDGTDTQYF
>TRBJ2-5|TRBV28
CASRTGKETQYF
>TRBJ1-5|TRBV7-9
CASSLFGVGPQHF
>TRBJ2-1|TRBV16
CASSQSGEQFF
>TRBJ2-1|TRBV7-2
CASSLGKRGLRGNEQFF
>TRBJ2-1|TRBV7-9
CASSLGHEQFF
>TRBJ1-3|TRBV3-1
CASSRAGNTIYF
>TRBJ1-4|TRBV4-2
CASSATRGEKLFF
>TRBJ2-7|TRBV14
CASSQGTGGLREQYF
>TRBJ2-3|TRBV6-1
CASGHRDRGPDTQYF
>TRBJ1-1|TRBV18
CASSPRSVNTEAFF
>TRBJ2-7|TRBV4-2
CASSQMTGGLSYEQYF
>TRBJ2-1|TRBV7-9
CASSLGTEAYNEQFF
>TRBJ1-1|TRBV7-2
CASSIQGGGNTEAFF
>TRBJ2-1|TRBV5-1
CASSLSRLAGPHGDEQFF
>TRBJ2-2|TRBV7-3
CASSSLGNGELFF
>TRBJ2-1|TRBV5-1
CASSLGGLTESSYNEQFF
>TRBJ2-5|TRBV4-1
CASSKRLLAGGQETQYF
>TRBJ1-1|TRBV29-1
CSAPIQGDTEAFF
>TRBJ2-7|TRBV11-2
CASSLLLLDEQYF
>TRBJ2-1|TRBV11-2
CASSLVAGTRRPFF
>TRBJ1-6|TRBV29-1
CSVGEGNSPLHF
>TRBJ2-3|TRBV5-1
CASSWTTDTQYF
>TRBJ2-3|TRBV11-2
CASSLRLARSTDTQYF
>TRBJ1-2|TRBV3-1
CASSQDGRGPGYGYTF
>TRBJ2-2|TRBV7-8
CASSLEGGLAVSTGELFF
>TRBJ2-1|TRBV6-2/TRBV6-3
CASSYIVTGTSSYNEQFF
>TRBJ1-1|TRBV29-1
CSAMDSLFVNTEAFF
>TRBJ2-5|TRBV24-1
CATSDQPGQPQETQYF
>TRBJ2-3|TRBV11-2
CASSAYGGIGGTQYF
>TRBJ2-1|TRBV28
CASNLAGGLYNEQFF
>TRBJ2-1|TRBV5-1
CASSLVSGGLFSSYNEQFF
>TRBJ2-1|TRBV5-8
CASSFGQSKQFF
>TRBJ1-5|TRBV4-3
CASSQGLGADQPQHF
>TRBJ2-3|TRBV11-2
CASSLDLGRGLDTQYF
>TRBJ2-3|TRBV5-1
CASSGKYASGGFITDTQYF
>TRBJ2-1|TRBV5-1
CASSWGTGEYNEQFF
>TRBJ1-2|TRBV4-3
CASSQAQGGGYTF